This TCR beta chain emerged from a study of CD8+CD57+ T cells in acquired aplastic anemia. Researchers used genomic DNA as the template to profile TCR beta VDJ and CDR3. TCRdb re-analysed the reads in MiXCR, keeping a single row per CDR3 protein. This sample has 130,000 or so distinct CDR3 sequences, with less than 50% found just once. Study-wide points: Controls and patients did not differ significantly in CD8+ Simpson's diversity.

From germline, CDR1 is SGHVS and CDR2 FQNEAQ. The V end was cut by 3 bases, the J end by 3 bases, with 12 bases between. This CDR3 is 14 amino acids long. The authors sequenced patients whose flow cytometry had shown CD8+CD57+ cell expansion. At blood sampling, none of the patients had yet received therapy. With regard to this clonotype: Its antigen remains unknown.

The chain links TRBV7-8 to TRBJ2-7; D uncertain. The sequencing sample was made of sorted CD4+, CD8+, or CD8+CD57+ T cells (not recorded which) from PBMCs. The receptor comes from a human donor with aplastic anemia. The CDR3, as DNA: TGTGCCAGCAGCTTCGTTGCGTATGGCTACGAGCAGTACTTC. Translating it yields CASSFVAYGYEQYF.